These 7 T cell receptor beta chains share one sample of origin, sequenced in a study of EBV T-cell therapy then PD-1 blockade in nasopharyngeal carcinoma. Measured with immunoSEQ multiplex PCR; TCRdb has only the in-frame clones, and not every one. The table shows roughly 20,000 clones, with 84% occurring only once. Treatment: AdE1-LMPpoly-expanded autologous EBV-specific T-cell therapy followed by anti-PD-1 nivolumab. No antigen is known for these receptors. This sample comprised CD8+ T cells from blood, obtained at roughly day 32 from a patient whose treatment included autologous EBV-specific T cells and nivolumab. The receptors here all came from a man aged 35 to 55 with nasopharyngeal carcinoma.

Comments on this clone: At one end, the junction sequence differs from germline, possibly due to a read error. The rearrangement uses TRBV7-2 and TRBJ1-5; the D is unclear. The germline V gene encodes CDR1 SGHTA and CDR2 FQGNSA. The CDR3 totals 16 residues. The CDR3, as DNA: TGTGCCAGCAGTTTAGAGCAGTGGGAGAACAATCAGCCCCAGCATTTT. Translating it yields CASSLEQWENNQPQHF.

The chain has TRBV13 and TRBJ2-7; 9 bases fit TRBD1. The CDR3 runs 15 residues. CDR1 and CDR2 from the germline V gene are PRHDT and FYEKMQ (reference sequence). J was trimmed by 4 bases and V by 5 bases; bases with no gene match: 9. CDR3 nucleotide sequence: TGTGCCAGCAGCGTACAGGGGGCGAATTTTTACGAGCAGTACTTC. Protein: CASSVQGANFYEQYF.

This rearrangement joins TRBV29-1 to TRBJ1-1; 7 positions match TRBD1. Germline trimming cut 5 bases from V and 1 base from J; bases unmatched to any gene: 10. The germline gives CDR1 SQVTM, CDR2 ANQGSEA. The CDR3 is 15 residues long. In nucleotides, the CDR3 is TGCAGCGTTTTCCCTCTTAGACAGGGGAACACTGAAGCTTTCTTT. This encodes CSVFPLRQGNTEAFF.

The V and J genes are TRBV4-3 and TRBJ1-1; no clear D. Trimming took 0 bases from V and 2 from J, leaving 4 bases between them. Germline CDR1 LGHNA, CDR2 YSLEER. CDR3 length equals 13 residues. Written as DNA, the CDR3 is TGCGCCAGCAGCCAAGACAGCAACACTGAAGCTTTCTTT. Translation gives CASSQDSNTEAFF.

The chain employs TRBV6-1 and TRBJ1-4; TRBD1 aligns across 9 bases. Germline CDR1 and CDR2: MNHNS and SASEGT. V trimming: 2 bases; J trimming: 6 bases; junction bases outside the gene matches: 7. The CDR3 length is 16 residues. In nucleotides, the CDR3 is TGTGCCAGCAGTGAACGCCTCGGGACAGGGTATGAAAAACTGTTTTTT. Translated, it gives CASSERLGTGYEKLFF.

The V and J genes are TRBV6-2 or TRBV6-3 and TRBJ2-4; 7 bases line up with TRBD1. Germline trimming cut 0 bases from V and 8 bases from J; bases unmatched to any gene: 7. Germline loops: CDR1 MNHEY, CDR2 SVGEGT. The CDR3 runs 15 residues. Here the CDR3 DNA reads TGTGCCAGCAGTTACTCGAGACAGGGCCGGTACATTCAGTACTTC. Amino acid sequence: CASSYSRQGRYIQYF.

The V call is TRBV2, the J call TRBJ2-7; D tentatively reads TRBD1 or TRBD2 (5 bases each). The CDR3 totals 14 residues. V was trimmed by 8 bases and J by 6 bases, leaving 20 bases between them. Germline V CDR1 and CDR2: SNHLY, FYNNEI. DNA of the CDR3: TGTGCCAGCGTTTCAGGACTGAATGGGGGCGAGCAGTACTTC. Translated: CASVSGLNGGEQYF.